The 23 T cell receptor beta chains below come from one sample, sequenced in a study of cytomegalovirus exposure and HLA in healthy donors. The study ran its PCR with 60 Vbeta and 13 Jbeta primers. TCRdb keeps only in-frame clones here, not all; method: immunoSEQ multiplex PCR. Here the sample spans roughly 190,000 clones, 81% being singletons. Sequenced material: PBMCs. Every receptor here comes from a man in his fifties in good health and CMV-seronegative.

The gene calls are TRBV6-5 and TRBJ1-5; 7 bases are shared with TRBD1. CDR3 length equals 16 residues. CDR1 is MNHEY and CDR2 is SVGAGI in the germline V gene. The junction had 3 bases not matched to a gene; V was cut back by 1 base and J by 0 bases. CDR3 loop: CASSYFTGDSNQPQHF. Written as DNA, the CDR3 is TGTGCCAGCAGTTACTTCACAGGGGATAGCAATCAGCCCCAGCATTTT.

This chain connects TRBV10-3 to TRBJ2-2; 8 bases align to TRBD2. Trimming at V came to 8 bases and at J to 4 bases, leaving 9 bases not matched to a gene. Germline values: CDR1 ENHRY, CDR2 SYGVKD. The CDR3 length is 15 residues. CDR3 nucleotide sequence: TGTGCCATCGAAACGGGGACTAGTGGCACCGGGGAGCTGTTTTTT. Its protein is CAIETGTSGTGELFF.

This chain uses TRBV7-9 with TRBJ2-3; possible D gene TRBD2, 5 bases. Per the germline V gene, CDR1 is SEHNR and CDR2 is FQNEAQ (reference sequence). The CDR3 is made up of 13 amino acids. The V end lost 1 base, the J end lost 8 bases, and 10 bases lay between the germline ends. DNA of the CDR3: TGTGCCAGCAGCTTAGACGTCGGAGGTACGCAGTATTTT. It codes for CASSLDVGGTQYF.

The chain couples TRBV11-2 to TRBJ1-2; no clear D gene. Trimming cost V 1 base and J 6 bases, with 9 bases left between them. The CDR3 runs to 13 residues. Germline V gene data show CDR1 as SGHAT and CDR2 as FQNNGV. The CDR3 region is CASSLVGLDGYTF. CDR3 nucleotides: TGTGCCAGCAGCTTAGTTGGCCTCGATGGCTACACCTTC.

V gene TRBV5-6 combines with J gene TRBJ1-1; D not resolved. Germline V gene lookup returns CDR1 SGHDT and CDR2 YYEEEE. This CDR3 comprises 13 residues. Deletions cut 3 bases from V and 0 bases from J, with 6 bases between. The chain's CDR3 is CASSWRLNTEAFF. CDR3 sequence (DNA): TGTGCCAGCAGCTGGAGATTGAACACTGAAGCTTTCTTT.

Turning to this clone: The junction and the germline gene differ at one end; a read error may be behind it. The V call is TRBV7-9, the J call TRBJ2-7; 12 bases line up with TRBD2. This CDR3 is built from 15 residues. The germline gives CDR1 SEHNR, CDR2 FQNEAQ (reference sequence). CDR3 coding DNA: TGTTCCAGCAGACTTTCCACTAGCGGGGGGTACGAGCAGTACTTC. The encoded protein is CSSRLSTSGGYEQYF.

V gene TRBV30 combines with J gene TRBJ1-6; TRBD1 agrees at 10 bases. After removal of 1 base from V and 10 bases from J, the junction contained 4 bases not matched to a gene. The CDR3 has 14 amino acids. Germline V gene lookup returns CDR1 GTSNPN and CDR2 SVGIG (reference sequence). CDR3 region: CAWSGDRGGSPLHF. The CDR3 region has the DNA TGTGCCTGGAGTGGGGACAGGGGCGGGTCACCCCTCCACTTT.

The chain uses TRBV5-1 and TRBJ2-1; 8 bases line up with TRBD2. The CDR3 has 17 amino acids. Germline CDR1 and CDR2: SGHRS and YFSETQ. J was trimmed by 3 bases and V by 3 bases; bases with no gene match: 11. DNA of the CDR3: TGCGCCAGCAGCTATGAACCCACCGGGACTAGCTACAATGAGCAGTTCTTC. Translation gives CASSYEPTGTSYNEQFF.

The rearrangement joins TRBV6-5 to TRBJ1-6; a weak D match, TRBD1 (6 bases). With 10 bases removed from V and 7 bases from J, the gap between germline ends came to 14 bases. The germline V gene encodes CDR1 MNHEY and CDR2 SVGAGI. CDR3 length equals 13 residues. The chain's CDR3 is CAIQRQENSPLHF. The CDR3, as DNA: TGTGCCATACAGAGACAGGAGAATTCACCCCTCCACTTT.

Here the CDR3 DNA reads TGTGCCAGCAGCTTGGAAGGGGGCGGTCAGCCCCAGCATTTT. This sequence encodes CASSLEGGGQPQHF. The chain links TRBV5-8 to TRBJ1-5, with 7 bases that match TRBD1. The ends lost 0 bases at V and 6 bases at J; junction bases unmatched: 3. Germline-derived CDR1 and CDR2 are SGHTS and YDEGEE. The CDR3 sequence is 14 residues long.

The V gene is TRBV5-6, the J gene TRBJ2-3, with 7 bases aligning to TRBD2. Trimming took 2 bases from V and 0 from J; bases not matched to a gene: 3. Germline lookup yields CDR1 SGHDT and CDR2 YYEEEE. This CDR3 has 15 amino acids. The CDR3 protein is CASSLAGTSTDTQYF. The CDR3 region has the DNA TGTGCCAGCAGCTTAGCGGGGACTAGCACAGATACGCAGTATTTT.

This chain connects TRBV7-3 to TRBJ2-1, with 12 bases fitting TRBD2. The CDR3 sequence is 15 residues long. J lost 9 bases, V lost 3 bases, and 6 bases had no gene match. CDR1 is SGHTA and CDR2 is FQGTGA in the germline V gene. The CDR3, as DNA: TGTGCCAGCAGCTTGGGGCTAGCGGGGGGGCGTGAGCAGTTCTTC. This translates into CASSLGLAGGREQFF.

The V and J genes are TRBV7-2 and TRBJ2-7; D uncertain. This CDR3 is 13 amino acids long. V was cut by 3 bases and J by 2 bases, with 8 bases left in between. Germline V gene lookup returns CDR1 SGHTA and CDR2 FQGNSA. The CDR3 DNA follows: TGTGCCAGCAGCTTTTACAGCACCTACGAGCAGTACTTC. Its translation is CASSFYSTYEQYF. Full variable domain (rest looked up from reference TRBV7-2 and TRBJ2-7): GAGVSQSPSNKVTEKGKDVELRCDPISGHTALYWYRQSLGQGLEFLIYFQGNSAPDKSGLPSDRFSAERTGGSVSTLTIQRTQQEDSAVYLCASSFYSTYEQYFGPGTRLTVT.

The chain carries TRBV7-8 and TRBJ1-5; 7 nucleotides agree with TRBD1. The V gene end was trimmed by 0 bases and the J gene end by 3 bases; junction bases not matched to a gene: 2. This CDR3 spans 15 amino acids. Germline V lookup: CDR1 SGHVS, CDR2 FQNEAQ. The CDR3, as DNA: TGTGCCAGCAGCTTAGCAGGGGGCGACAATCAGCCCCAGCATTTT. Protein product: CASSLAGGDNQPQHF.

This clone was counted once. The chain couples TRBV7-8 to TRBJ1-5; 7 bases map to TRBD1. The CDR3 spans 17 residues. The germline V gene encodes CDR1 SGHVS and CDR2 FQNEAQ. V trimming: 0 bases; J trimming: 7 bases; junction bases outside the gene matches: 12. The CDR3 region is CASSLARTGPGGQPQHF. The CDR3 nucleotides are TGTGCCAGCAGCTTAGCGCGGACAGGCCCAGGGGGGCAGCCCCAGCATTTT.

This chain joins TRBV27 and TRBJ2-6; D gene ambiguous. V dropped 5 bases and J dropped 0 bases, with 17 bases sitting between them. The length of the CDR3 is 18 residues. CDR1 MNHEY and CDR2 SMNVEV come from the germline V gene (reference sequence). CDR3 nucleotides: TGTGCCAGCAGTCTGACTGCACCTCAGAGCTCTGGGGCCAACGTCCTGACTTTC. Amino acid sequence: CASSLTAPQSSGANVLTF.

This chain links TRBV14 with TRBJ1-3; D gene unclear. Per germline, CDR1 SGHDN and CDR2 FVKESK. Trimming stripped 5 bases from V and 0 bases from J, with 11 bases between. The CDR3 has 15 amino acids. The CDR3 sequence is CASSWRSGSGNTIYF. The CDR3 DNA reads TGTGCCAGCAGCTGGCGTTCAGGCTCTGGAAACACCATATATTTT.

The chain carries TRBV5-1 and TRBJ1-3, with a possible D match to TRBD1 (5 bases). The CDR3 has 14 residues. V was clipped by 5 bases and J by 5 bases, with 14 bases between them. Germline loops: CDR1 SGHRS, CDR2 YFSETQ. As DNA, the CDR3 is TGCGCCAGCAGGGACATAGGAAGTAGAAACACCATATATTTT. Translated: CASRDIGSRNTIYF.

This clone was counted between two and nine times. The chain uses TRBV6-1 and TRBJ1-1, with TRBD1 as a possible D gene (6 bases). Germline V CDR1 and CDR2: MNHNS, SASEGT. V dropped 4 bases and J dropped 7 bases, with 16 bases sitting between them. The CDR3 runs to 14 residues. Here the CDR3 reads CASSGQGRGGEAFF. CDR3 DNA: TGTGCCAGCAGTGGGCAGGGGAGGGGGGGTGAAGCTTTCTTT.

The chain recombines TRBV14 with TRBJ2-3; tentative D call: TRBD2 (6 bases). The CDR3 is 14 amino acids. Per germline, CDR1 SGHDN and CDR2 FVKESK. With 2 bases removed from V and 8 bases from J, the gap between germline ends came to 14 bases. In DNA form, the CDR3 reads TGTGCCAGCAGCCAATCAGACCGGGGAGGTACGCAGTATTTT. Translating it yields CASSQSDRGGTQYF.

The chain joins TRBV6-1 to TRBJ2-2, with D maybe TRBD2 (6 bases). Germline values: CDR1 MNHNS, CDR2 SASEGT. The CDR3 sequence is 15 residues long. Trimming pared 5 bases from V and 6 bases from J, leaving 16 bases between. CDR3 bases: TGTGCCAGCAGTTCGGGGAGGACAAGTCCCGGGGAGCTGTTTTTT. Protein: CASSSGRTSPGELFF.

The CDR3: CASRAGTGGSYEQYF. DNA of the CDR3: TGTGCCAGTCGGGCCGGGACAGGGGGCTCCTACGAGCAGTACTTC. The chain employs TRBV19 and TRBJ2-7; 11 nucleotides match TRBD1. V lost 8 bases, J lost 0 bases, and 6 bases stayed unmatched. The CDR3 is 15 amino acids. Germline V gene lookup returns CDR1 LNHDA and CDR2 SQIVND (reference sequence). Based on the CDR3 plus reference TRBV19 and TRBJ2-7, the full variable domain is DGGITQSPKYLFRKEGQNVTLSCEQNLNHDAMYWYRQDPGQGLRLIYYSQIVNDFQKGDIAEGYSVSREKKESFPLTVTSAQKNPTAFYLCASRAGTGGSYEQYFGPGTRLTVT.

There are a few counts of this clone. This sequence joins TRBV2 and TRBJ1-5, with D unclear. V lost 7 bases and J 2 bases, leaving 15 bases between the germline ends. Looked up from germline, CDR1 is SNHLY and CDR2 is FYNNEI. The CDR3 runs to 15 residues. The CDR3 DNA is TGTGCCAGCAAGGAGACGGCGAAGGGCAATCAGCCCCAGCATTTT. Protein sequence: CASKETAKGNQPQHF.